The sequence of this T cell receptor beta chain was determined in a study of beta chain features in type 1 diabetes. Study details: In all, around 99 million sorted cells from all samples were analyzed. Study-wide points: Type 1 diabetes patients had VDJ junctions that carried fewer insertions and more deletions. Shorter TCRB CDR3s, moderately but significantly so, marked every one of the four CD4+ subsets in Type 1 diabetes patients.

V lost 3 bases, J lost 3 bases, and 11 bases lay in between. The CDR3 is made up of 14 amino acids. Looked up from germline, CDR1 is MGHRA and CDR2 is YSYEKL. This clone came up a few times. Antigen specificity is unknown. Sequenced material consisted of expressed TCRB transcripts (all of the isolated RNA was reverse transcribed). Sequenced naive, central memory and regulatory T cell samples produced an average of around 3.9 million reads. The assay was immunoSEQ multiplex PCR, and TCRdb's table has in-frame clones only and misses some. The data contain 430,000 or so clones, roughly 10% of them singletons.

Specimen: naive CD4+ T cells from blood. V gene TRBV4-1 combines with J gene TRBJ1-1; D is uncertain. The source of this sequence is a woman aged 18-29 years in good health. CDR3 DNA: TGCGCCAGCAGCCAGAGGGAGTGGGACACTGAAGCTTTCTTT. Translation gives CASSQREWDTEAFF.